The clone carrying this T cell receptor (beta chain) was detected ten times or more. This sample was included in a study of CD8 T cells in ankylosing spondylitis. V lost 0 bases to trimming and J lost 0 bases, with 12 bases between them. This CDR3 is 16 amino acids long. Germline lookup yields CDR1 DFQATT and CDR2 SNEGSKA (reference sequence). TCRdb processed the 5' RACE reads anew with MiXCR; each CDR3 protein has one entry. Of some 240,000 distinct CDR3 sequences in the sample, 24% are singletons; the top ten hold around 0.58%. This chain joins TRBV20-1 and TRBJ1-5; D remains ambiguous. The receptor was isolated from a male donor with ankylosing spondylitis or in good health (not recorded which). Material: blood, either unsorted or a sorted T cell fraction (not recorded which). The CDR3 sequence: CSARDTVGNSNQPQHF. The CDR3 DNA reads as TGCAGTGCTAGAGATACAGTGGGAAATAGCAATCAGCCCCAGCATTTT.